This T cell receptor (beta chain) was captured in a study of T cell repertoires in cytomegalovirus infection. Study-level results: Carriers of CMV and the relevant HLA type were discriminated by public TCR beta frequency.

As concerns this clonotype: The antigen remains undetermined.

The V gene's germline CDR1 is ENHRY and CDR2 SYGVKD. Germline trimming cut 5 bases from V and 4 bases from J; bases unmatched to any gene: 16. There are 18 residues in the CDR3. TCRdb reprocessed the reads with MiXCR, giving one entry per CDR3 protein. The sample includes approximately 260,000 distinct CDR3 sequences, less than 25% of them seen just once. The J gene is TRBJ2-5, the V gene TRBV10-3, with 10 bases matching TRBD2. The sequencing here drew on cultured PBMCs, taken from culture after CMV antigen stimulation. The source is a human donor in good health (CMV status not recorded). Some clones in this sample may be carry-over from other donors' samples. Here the CDR3 DNA reads TGTGCCATCAGTTTGGGAACTAGCGGGAAAAGTACCGGAGAGACCCAGTACTTC. Translation gives CAISLGTSGKSTGETQYF.